The T cell receptor beta chain under discussion was sequenced for a study of cytomegalovirus exposure and HLA in healthy donors. Overall study findings and caveats: HLA alleles showed associations with approximately 15,000 TCR beta sequences in a later analysis, at a 0.05 false discovery rate. A few CMV-associated chains proved CMV antigen-specific in vitro. In presence/absence analyses, roughly uniform sequencing depth across donors was assumed. Later examination showed HLA-associated TCR beta chains had greater clonal expansion than equally common others.

The primer mix had 60 Vbeta and 13 Jbeta primers. Assay used: immunoSEQ multiplex PCR; TCRdb lists only in-frame clones, some missing. The data contain 200,000 or so clones, 82% of them singletons. V was shortened by 5 bases and J by 8 bases, with 13 bases between the two germline ends. The germline gives CDR1 MNHEY, CDR2 SMNVEV (reference sequence). The CDR3 is 13 residues long. Note on this clone: Its antigen is still unknown.

The rearrangement links TRBV27 to TRBJ2-1; TRBD2 is a possible D gene (6 bases). The source of this sequence is a woman aged 45-59 years in good health and CMV-seropositive. Material: PBMCs. Written as DNA, the CDR3 is TGTGCCAGCAGTCCGGGACTCCTCCATGAGCAGTTCTTC. Translation gives CASSPGLLHEQFF.